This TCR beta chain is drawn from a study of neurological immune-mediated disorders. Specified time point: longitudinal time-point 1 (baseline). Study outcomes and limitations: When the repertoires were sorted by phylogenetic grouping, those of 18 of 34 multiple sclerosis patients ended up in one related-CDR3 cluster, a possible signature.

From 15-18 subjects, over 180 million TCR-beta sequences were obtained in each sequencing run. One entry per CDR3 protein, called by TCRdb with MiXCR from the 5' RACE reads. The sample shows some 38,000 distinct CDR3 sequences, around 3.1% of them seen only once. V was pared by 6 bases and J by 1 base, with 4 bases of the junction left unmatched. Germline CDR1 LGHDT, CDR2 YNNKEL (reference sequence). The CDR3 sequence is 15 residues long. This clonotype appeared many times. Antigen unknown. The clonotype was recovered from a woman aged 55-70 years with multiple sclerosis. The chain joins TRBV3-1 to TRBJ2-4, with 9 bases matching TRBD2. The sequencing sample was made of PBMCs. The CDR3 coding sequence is TGTGCCAGCAGAGGCGGGGGGGCGGCCAAAAACATTCAGTACTTC. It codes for CASRGGGAAKNIQYF.